This TCR beta chain is drawn from a study of blood T cell repertoires in COVID-19. About the study: Sites across the United States, Italy and Spain contributed samples from acute and convalescent COVID-19. In each case, the material was cDNA or gDNA derived from T cells, B-cell-depleted T cells, or PBMCs.

The J segment lost 3 bases and the V segment lost 5 bases, leaving 4 bases of the junction unmatched. The CDR3 length is 14 residues. From germline, CDR1 is SGHRS and CDR2 YFSETQ. Participants were placed into cohorts based on the clinical history they reported. Exposed study participants had met a COVID-19 case within 2 weeks before entry. Profiled with immunoSEQ multiplex PCR; TCRdb holds only in-frame clones, not every one. The sample carries 200,000 to 250,000 clones, about 90% recorded once. The chain employs TRBV5-1 and TRBJ2-1, with 8 bases that match TRBD2. The origin of this receptor is a woman in her 30s who had been exposed to COVID-19. Sequencing used PBMCs or T cells enriched from blood (not recorded which). CDR3 sequence (DNA): TGCGCCAGCAGTGACGGGACTAGCTACAATGAGCAGTTCTTC. It is translated as CASSDGTSYNEQFF. Drawing the rest from reference TRBV5-1 and TRBJ2-1, the complete variable domain is KAGVTQTPRYLIKTRGQQVTLSCSPISGHRSVSWYQQTPGQGLQFLFEYFSETQRNKGNFPGRFSGRQFSNSRSEMNVSTLELGDSALYLCASSDGTSYNEQFFGPGTRLTVL.